This T cell receptor beta chain was sequenced in a study of shared T cell receptors in the human thymus. The table came from immunoSEQ multiplex PCR; TCRdb's copy has only in-frame clones and leaves some out. The table shows roughly 700,000 clones, with roughly 88% occurring only once. This CDR3 has 18 amino acids. Germline V lookup: CDR1 MDHEN, CDR2 SYDVKM. J was trimmed by 0 bases and V by 8 bases; bases with no gene match: 12. This same sample was also taken into another study, of human thymus T cells.

Sequencing was carried out using thymocytes. The clonotype originates from a boy younger than two with a congenital heart defect. The chain uses TRBV28 and TRBJ1-5; 11 bases fit TRBD1. The CDR3 bases are TGTGCCAGCTCCTCCGGGACAGGGGGGTGGTATAGCAATCAGCCCCAGCATTTT. The encoded protein is CASSSGTGGWYSNQPQHF.